Presented here are 10 T cell receptor beta chains from one specimen sequenced in a study of blood T cell repertoires in COVID-19. Sequencing was performed with immunoSEQ multiplex PCR; in TCRdb, only in-frame clones are kept and a portion is missing. The sample has under 400,000 clones, about 90% seen once. Source material: peripheral blood. The receptors come from a woman younger than 45 with COVID-19, enrolled during active disease.

The rearrangement uses TRBV5-1 and TRBJ2-7; D may be TRBD2 (7 bases). Germline CDR1 SGHRS, CDR2 YFSETQ. Trimming cost V 4 bases and J 6 bases, with 20 bases left between them. CDR3 size: 15 residues. In DNA, the CDR3 is TGCGCCAGCAGCCCGGTTGGCGGGGGCAATCCCGAGCAGTACTTC. This codes for CASSPVGGGNPEQYF. The full variable domain, completed using reference TRBV5-1 and TRBJ2-7, is KAGVTQTPRYLIKTRGQQVTLSCSPISGHRSVSWYQQTPGQGLQFLFEYFSETQRNKGNFPGRFSGRQFSNSRSEMNVSTLELGDSALYLCASSPVGGGNPEQYFGPGTRLTVT.

The gene calls are TRBV25-1 and TRBJ2-3; 7 nucleotides align to TRBD2. CDR1 and CDR2 from the germline V gene are MGHDK and SYGVNS. After removal of 3 bases from V and 1 base from J, the junction contained 7 bases not matched to a gene. The CDR3 spans 16 residues. CDR3 in amino acids: CASSDWGGVGTDTQYF. The DNA for the CDR3 is TGTGCCAGCAGTGACTGGGGGGGAGTAGGCACAGATACGCAGTATTTT. The entire variable domain, with the rest obtained from reference TRBV25-1 and TRBJ2-3, is as follows: EADIYQTPRYLVIGTGKKITLECSQTMGHDKMYWYQQDPGMELHLIHYSYGVNSTEKGDLSSESTVSRIRTEHFPLTLESARPSHTSQYLCASSDWGGVGTDTQYFGPGTRLTVL.

This clone was detected only once. The V and J genes are TRBV3-1 (or the pseudogene TRBV3-2) and TRBJ2-1; TRBD2 matches 8 bases. The V gene end was trimmed by 0 bases and the J gene end by 8 bases; junction bases not matched to a gene: 6. The CDR3 is made up of 15 amino acids. The germline V gene has CDR1 LGHDT and CDR2 YNNKEL (reference sequence). This chain's CDR3 is CASSQERAGGDEQFF. The CDR3 nucleotides are TGTGCCAGCAGCCAAGAACGGGCGGGAGGCGATGAGCAGTTCTTC.

There are a few counts of this clone. This chain links TRBV29-1 with TRBJ1-2; D ambiguous. CDR1 SQVTM and CDR2 ANQGSEA come from the germline V gene. The CDR3 is 12 residues long. V lost 4 bases to trimming and J lost 3 bases, with 9 bases between them. The CDR3 DNA reads TGCAGCGTTGCTCGCGGGGACTATGGCTACACCTTC. Translation gives CSVARGDYGYTF.

The chain combines TRBV7-8 with TRBJ2-3, with D perhaps TRBD2 (6 bases). Deletions cut 4 bases from V and 1 base from J, with 15 bases between. This CDR3 comprises 16 residues. From germline, CDR1 is SGHVS and CDR2 FQNEAQ. DNA for the CDR3: TGTGCCAGCAGCTCCATAGGAGGGTCCCGCACAGATACGCAGTATTTT. This encodes CASSSIGGSRTDTQYF.

J is TRBJ2-1 and V is TRBV3-1 (or the pseudogene TRBV3-2); D remains unclear. CDR1 LGHDT and CDR2 YNNKEL come from the germline V gene (reference sequence). Trimming stripped 0 bases from V and 7 bases from J, with 4 bases between. The CDR3 covers 12 residues. The CDR3 nucleotides are TGTGCCAGCAGCCAAGAAGCTAATGAGCAGTTCTTC. It yields the protein CASSQEANEQFF.

The V and J genes are TRBV19 and TRBJ1-3; the D gene is possibly TRBD1 (6 bases). The CDR3 totals 14 residues. V was shortened by 10 bases and J by 4 bases, with 17 bases between the two germline ends. Germline assignment: CDR1 LNHDA and CDR2 SQIVND (reference sequence). CDR3 residues: CATGITGRGNTIYF. DNA of the CDR3: TGTGCCACTGGAATAACAGGGAGAGGAAACACCATATATTTT. The whole variable domain, filled in from reference TRBV19 and TRBJ1-3, reads DGGITQSPKYLFRKEGQNVTLSCEQNLNHDAMYWYRQDPGQGLRLIYYSQIVNDFQKGDIAEGYSVSREKKESFPLTVTSAQKNPTAFYLCATGITGRGNTIYFGEGSWLTVV.

The V gene is TRBV30, the J gene TRBJ2-2; weak D call: TRBD2 (6 bases). V lost 3 bases and J lost 5, with 10 bases in between. The CDR3 totals 13 residues. Germline V gives CDR1 GTSNPN, CDR2 SVGIG (reference sequence). Written as DNA, the CDR3 is TGTGCCTGGAGGGGGACTGTAACCGGGGAGCTGTTTTTT. This gives the protein CAWRGTVTGELFF.

The chain has TRBV6-1 and TRBJ2-1; 8 bases are a match to TRBD2. This CDR3 comprises 15 residues. Per germline, CDR1 MNHNS and CDR2 SASEGT. Trimming removed 5 bases from V and 4 bases from J; junction bases left unmatched: 7. The CDR3 loop reads CASSPSGSTYNEQFF. The DNA of the CDR3 is TGTGCCAGCAGTCCCAGCGGGAGCACATACAATGAGCAGTTCTTC.

The chain combines TRBV19 with TRBJ2-1; TRBD1 is a possible D gene (5 bases). The V end lost 6 bases, the J end lost 7 bases, and 19 bases lay between the germline ends. Germline V gene data show CDR1 as LNHDA and CDR2 as SQIVND (reference sequence). CDR3 size: 15 residues. The CDR3 region has the DNA TGTGCCAGTAGCCCGGTTGGGCTAAAGGGGAATGAGCAGTTCTTC. Its translation: CASSPVGLKGNEQFF.